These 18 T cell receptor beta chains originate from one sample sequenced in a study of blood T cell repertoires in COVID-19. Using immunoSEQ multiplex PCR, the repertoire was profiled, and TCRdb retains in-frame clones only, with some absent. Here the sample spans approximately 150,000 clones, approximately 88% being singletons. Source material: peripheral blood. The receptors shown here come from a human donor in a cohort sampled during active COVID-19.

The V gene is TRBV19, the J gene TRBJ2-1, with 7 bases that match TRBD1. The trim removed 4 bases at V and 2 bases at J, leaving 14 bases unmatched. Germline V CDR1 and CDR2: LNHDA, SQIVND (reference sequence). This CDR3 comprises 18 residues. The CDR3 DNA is TGTGCCAGTAGTAGCAAAAGTGAATCCGGGACAGCCTACAATGAGCAGTTCTTC. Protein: CASSSKSESGTAYNEQFF.

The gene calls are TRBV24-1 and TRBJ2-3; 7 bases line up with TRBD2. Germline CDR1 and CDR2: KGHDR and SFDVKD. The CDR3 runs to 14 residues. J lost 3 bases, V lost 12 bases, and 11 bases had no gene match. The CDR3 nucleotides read TGTGCCGGCCCGGAAGCGGGAAGTACAGATACGCAGTATTTT. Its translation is CAGPEAGSTDTQYF.

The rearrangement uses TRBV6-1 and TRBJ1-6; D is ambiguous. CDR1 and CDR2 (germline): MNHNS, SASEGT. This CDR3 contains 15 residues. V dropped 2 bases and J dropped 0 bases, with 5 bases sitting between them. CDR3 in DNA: TGTGCCAGCAGTGAATTGAGCTCCTATAATTCACCCCTCCACTTT. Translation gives CASSELSSYNSPLHF.

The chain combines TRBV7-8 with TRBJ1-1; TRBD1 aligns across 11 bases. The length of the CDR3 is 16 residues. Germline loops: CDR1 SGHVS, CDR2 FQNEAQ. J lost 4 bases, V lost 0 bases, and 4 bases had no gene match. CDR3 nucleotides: TGTGCCAGCAGCTTAGCACCGGGACAGGGGGTCACTGAAGCTTTCTTT. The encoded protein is CASSLAPGQGVTEAFF.

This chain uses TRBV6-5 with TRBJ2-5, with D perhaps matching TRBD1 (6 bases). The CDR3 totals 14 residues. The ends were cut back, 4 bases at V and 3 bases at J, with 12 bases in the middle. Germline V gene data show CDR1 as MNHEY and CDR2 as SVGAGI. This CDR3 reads CASSSAHREETQYF. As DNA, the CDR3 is TGTGCCAGCAGTTCCGCCCACAGGGAAGAGACCCAGTACTTC.

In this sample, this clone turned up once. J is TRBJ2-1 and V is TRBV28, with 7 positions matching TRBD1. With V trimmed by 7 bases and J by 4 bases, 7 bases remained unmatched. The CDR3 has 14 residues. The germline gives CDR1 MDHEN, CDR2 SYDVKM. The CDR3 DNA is TGTGCCAGCAACGGGGACAGTAAATACAATGAGCAGTTCTTC. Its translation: CASNGDSKYNEQFF.

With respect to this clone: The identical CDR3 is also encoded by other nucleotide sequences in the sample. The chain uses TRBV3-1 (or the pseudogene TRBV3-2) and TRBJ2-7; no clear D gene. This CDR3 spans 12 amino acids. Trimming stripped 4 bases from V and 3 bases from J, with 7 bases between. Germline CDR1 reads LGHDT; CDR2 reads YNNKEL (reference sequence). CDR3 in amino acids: CASSLRGYEQYF. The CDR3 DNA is TGTGCCAGCAGCCTACGAGGCTACGAGCAGTACTTC.

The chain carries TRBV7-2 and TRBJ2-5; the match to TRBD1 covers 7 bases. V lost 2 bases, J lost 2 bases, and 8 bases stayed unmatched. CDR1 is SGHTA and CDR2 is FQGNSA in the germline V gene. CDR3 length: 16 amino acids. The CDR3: CASSLRPRTGQETQYF. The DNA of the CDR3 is TGTGCCAGCAGCTTAAGGCCTCGGACAGGACAAGAGACCCAGTACTTC.

The CDR3 DNA is TGTGCCAGCAGTTACTCGGGGGAGGACTATGGCTACACCTTC. This gives the protein CASSYSGEDYGYTF. The chain has TRBV6-5 and TRBJ1-2; maybe TRBD1 (5 bases). Trimming stripped 0 bases from V and 3 bases from J, with 8 bases between. The CDR3 spans 14 residues. CDR1 is MNHEY, CDR2 SVGAGI, per germline.

CDR3 sequence reads: CASSKGGTSDYEQYV. The CDR3 nucleotides are TGTGCCAGCAGTAAAGGGGGGACTAGCGATTACGAGCAGTACGTC. The rearrangement joins TRBV2 to TRBJ2-7, with 10 bases matching TRBD2. With V trimmed by 5 bases and J by 4 bases, 8 bases remained unmatched. Per germline, CDR1 SNHLY and CDR2 FYNNEI. There are 15 residues in the CDR3.

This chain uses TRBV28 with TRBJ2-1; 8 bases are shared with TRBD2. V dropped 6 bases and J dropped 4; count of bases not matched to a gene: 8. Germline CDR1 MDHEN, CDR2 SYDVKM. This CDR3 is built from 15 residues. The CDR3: CASSSGTSRYNEQFF. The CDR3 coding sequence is TGTGCCAGCAGCTCCGGGACTAGTAGGTACAATGAGCAGTTCTTC.

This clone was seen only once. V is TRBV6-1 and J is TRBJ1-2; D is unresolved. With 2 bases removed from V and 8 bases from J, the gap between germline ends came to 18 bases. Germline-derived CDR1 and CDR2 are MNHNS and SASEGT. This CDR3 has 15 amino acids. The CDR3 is CASSELLGSMGGYTF. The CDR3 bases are TGTGCCAGCAGTGAACTACTAGGGTCTATGGGAGGCTACACCTTC.

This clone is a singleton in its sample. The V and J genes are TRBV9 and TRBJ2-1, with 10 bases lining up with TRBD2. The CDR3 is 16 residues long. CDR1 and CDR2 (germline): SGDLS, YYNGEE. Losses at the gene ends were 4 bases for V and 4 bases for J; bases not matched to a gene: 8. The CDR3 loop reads CASSLGSGGGYNEQFF. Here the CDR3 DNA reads TGTGCCAGCAGCCTAGGGAGCGGGGGGGGTTACAATGAGCAGTTCTTC.

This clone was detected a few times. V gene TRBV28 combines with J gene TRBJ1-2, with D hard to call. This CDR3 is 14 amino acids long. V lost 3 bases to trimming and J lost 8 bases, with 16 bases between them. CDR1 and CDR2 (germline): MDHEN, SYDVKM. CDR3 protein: CASSFSAGSRGYTF. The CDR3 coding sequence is TGTGCCAGCAGTTTTTCTGCGGGGTCTAGAGGCTACACCTTC.

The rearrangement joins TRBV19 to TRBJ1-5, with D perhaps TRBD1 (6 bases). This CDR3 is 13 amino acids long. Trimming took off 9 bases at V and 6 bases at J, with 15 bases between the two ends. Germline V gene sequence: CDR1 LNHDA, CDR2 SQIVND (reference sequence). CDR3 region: CASGRGAGQPQHF. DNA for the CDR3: TGTGCCAGCGGGCGGGGGGCCGGTCAGCCCCAGCATTTT.

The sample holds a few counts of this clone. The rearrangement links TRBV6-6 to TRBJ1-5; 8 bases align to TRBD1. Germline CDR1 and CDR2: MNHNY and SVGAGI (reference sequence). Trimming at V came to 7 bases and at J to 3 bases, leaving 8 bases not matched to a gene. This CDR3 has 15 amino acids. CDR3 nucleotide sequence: TGTGCCAGCAAAGGCGGACAGGGTCACAATCAGCCCCAGCATTTT. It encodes CASKGGQGHNQPQHF.

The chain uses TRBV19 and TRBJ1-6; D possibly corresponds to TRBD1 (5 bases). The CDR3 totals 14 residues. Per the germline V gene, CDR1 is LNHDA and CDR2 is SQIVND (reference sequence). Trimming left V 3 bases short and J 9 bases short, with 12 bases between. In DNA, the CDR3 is TGTGCCAGTAGTATTGGAAGGGGAGGTTCACCCCTCCACTTT. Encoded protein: CASSIGRGGSPLHF.

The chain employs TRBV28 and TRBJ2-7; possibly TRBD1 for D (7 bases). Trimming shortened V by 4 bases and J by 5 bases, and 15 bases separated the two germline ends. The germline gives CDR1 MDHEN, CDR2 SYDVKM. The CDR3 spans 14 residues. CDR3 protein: CASSSPGRGDEQYF. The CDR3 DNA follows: TGTGCCAGCAGTTCCCCCGGCAGGGGGGACGAGCAGTACTTC.